Following are 9 T cell receptor beta chains from one sample sequenced in a study of spatial heterogeneity in lung cancer. Regarding time point: blood at routine non-recurrence follow-up after resection. MiXCR was run by TCRdb on the 5' RACE reads, yielding one entry per CDR3 protein. The sample has about 16,000 distinct CDR3 sequences; 5% to 7.5% are singletons. The sequencing here drew on PBMCs, taken at follow-up. The receptors here all came from a male donor with early-stage non-small cell lung cancer.

There are many counts of this clonotype. V gene TRBV6-2 or TRBV6-3 combines with J gene TRBJ2-7, with a possible D match to TRBD1 (6 bases). V was trimmed by 5 bases and J by 2 bases, leaving 13 bases between them. The length of the CDR3 is 14 residues. Germline V lookup: CDR1 MNHEY, CDR2 SVGEGT. CDR3 in DNA: TGTGCCAGCAGTCCGCAGGGGACCACCTACGAGCAGTACTTC. It encodes CASSPQGTTYEQYF.

In this sample, this clonotype turned up a few times. This sequence joins TRBV20-1 and TRBJ2-2; 10 bases agree with TRBD2. The germline V gene encodes CDR1 DFQATT and CDR2 SNEGSKA (reference sequence). CDR3 length: 15 amino acids. The J segment lost 6 bases and the V segment lost 1 base, leaving 5 bases of the junction unmatched. The CDR3 DNA reads TGCAGTGCTAGAGCCCCCCTAGCGGGAGCCGGGGAGCTGTTTTTT. As protein: CSARAPLAGAGELFF.

This clonotype was seen at least ten times. The chain uses TRBV25-1 and TRBJ2-7, with a weak D call TRBD1 (5 bases). V was cut by 3 bases and J by 0 bases, with 9 bases left in between. In germline, CDR1 is MGHDK, CDR2 SYGVNS. This CDR3 has 14 amino acids. This CDR3 reads CASSDQGLSYEQYF. The CDR3 DNA sequence: TGTGCCAGCAGTGATCAGGGCCTCTCCTACGAGCAGTACTTC.

As concerns this clonotype: Just one base apart from a much larger clone, this may be a read error. J is TRBJ2-1 and V is TRBV7-2; 7 bases map to TRBD2. The CDR3 extends over 15 amino acids. Germline CDR1 SGHTA, CDR2 FQGNSA. In DNA form, the CDR3 reads TGTGCCGGCAGCTTCGCGGGAGTGGCCTACAATGAGCAGTTCTTC. This encodes CAGSFAGVAYNEQFF. The complete variable domain, with remaining parts taken from reference TRBV7-2 and TRBJ2-1, reads GAGVSQSPSNKVTEKGKDVELRCDPISGHTALYWYRQSLGQGLEFLIYFQGNSAPDKSGLPSDRFSAERTGGSVSTLTIQRTQQEDSAVYLCAGSFAGVAYNEQFFGPGTRLTVL.

In its sample, this clonotype was seen many times. The gene calls are TRBV6-5 and TRBJ1-1; D is unclear. The CDR3 runs to 13 residues. Germline CDR1 reads MNHEY; CDR2 reads SVGAGI. The V end was cut by 7 bases, the J end by 1 base, with 10 bases between. DNA for the CDR3: TGTGCCAGCATCGCACAGCCGAACACTGAAGCTTTCTTT. This codes for CASIAQPNTEAFF.

This clonotype has ten or more counts. The V call is TRBV20-1, the J call TRBJ2-5; 8 bases line up with TRBD2. After removal of 3 bases from V and 6 bases from J, the junction contained 9 bases not matched to a gene. The CDR3 runs to 14 residues. Germline assignment: CDR1 DFQATT and CDR2 SNEGSKA (reference sequence). The CDR3: CSARERAGVKTQYF. The CDR3 coding sequence is TGCAGTGCTAGGGAGAGAGCGGGAGTAAAGACCCAGTACTTC.

The table lists this clonotype with many counts. The J gene is TRBJ2-5, the V gene TRBV11-2; perhaps TRBD1 as D (5 bases). Germline CDR1 SGHAT, CDR2 FQNNGV. The V end lost 2 bases, the J end lost 5 bases, and 15 bases lay between the germline ends. This CDR3 is built from 15 residues. CDR3 sequence reads: CASSLSPDIWETQYF. Here the CDR3 DNA reads TGTGCCAGCAGCTTAAGCCCGGACATTTGGGAGACCCAGTACTTC.

This clonotype has a count of ten or more. The chain combines TRBV11-1 with TRBJ2-3; 12 positions match TRBD2. The trim removed 5 bases at V and 3 bases at J, leaving 9 bases unmatched. The CDR3 loop spans 17 amino acids. The V gene's germline CDR1 is SGHAT and CDR2 FQDESV (reference sequence). CDR3 DNA: TGTGCCAGCAGCGGAGGACTAGCGGGGTCCGCTACAGATACGCAGTATTTT. It is translated as CASSGGLAGSATDTQYF. The full variable domain, rest sourced from reference TRBV11-1 and TRBJ2-3, is EAEVAQSPRYKITEKSQAVAFWCDPISGHATLYWYRQILGQGPELLVQFQDESVVDDSQLPKDRFSAERLKGVDSTLKIQPAELGDSAMYLCASSGGLAGSATDTQYFGPGTRLTVL.

This clonotype came up many times. V usage is TRBV24-1 and J usage is TRBJ2-1; D is possibly TRBD1 (5 bases). CDR3 length equals 13 residues. Germline values: CDR1 KGHDR, CDR2 SFDVKD. Trimming shortened V by 3 bases and J by 5 bases, and 7 bases separated the two germline ends. CDR3 DNA: TGTGCCACCAGTGATCCGACAGACAATGAGCAGTTCTTC. Its protein product is CATSDPTDNEQFF.